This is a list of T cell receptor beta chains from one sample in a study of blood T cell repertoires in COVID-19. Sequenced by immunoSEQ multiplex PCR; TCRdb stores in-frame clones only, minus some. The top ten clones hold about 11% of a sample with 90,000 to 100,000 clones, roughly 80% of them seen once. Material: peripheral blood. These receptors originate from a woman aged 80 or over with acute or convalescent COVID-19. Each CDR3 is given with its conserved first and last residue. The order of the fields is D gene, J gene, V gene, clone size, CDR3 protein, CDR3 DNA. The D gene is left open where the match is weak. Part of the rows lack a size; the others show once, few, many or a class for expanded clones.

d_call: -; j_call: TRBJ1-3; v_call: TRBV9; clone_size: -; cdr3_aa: CASSRGSSGNTIYF; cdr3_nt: TGTGCCAGTTCGCGGGGTAGCTCTGGAAACACCATATATTTT
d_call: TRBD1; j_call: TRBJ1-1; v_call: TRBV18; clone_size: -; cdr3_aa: CASSDRQGTGTEAFF; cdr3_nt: TGTGCCAGCTCGGACAGACAGGGTACGGGTACTGAAGCTTTCTTT
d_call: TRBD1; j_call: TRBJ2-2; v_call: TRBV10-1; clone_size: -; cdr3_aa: CASSDPGGTGELFF; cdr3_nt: TGCGCCAGCAGTGATCCAGGGGGCACCGGGGAGCTGTTTTTT
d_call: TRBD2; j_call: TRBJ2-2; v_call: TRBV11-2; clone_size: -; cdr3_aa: CASSLSSSGGNTGELFF; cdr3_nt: TGTGCCAGCAGCTTAAGCTCGAGCGGGGGTAACACCGGGGAGCTGTTTTTT
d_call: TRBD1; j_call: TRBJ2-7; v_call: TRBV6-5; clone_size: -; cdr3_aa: CASSSPGQGVYEQYF; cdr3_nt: TGTGCCAGCAGTTCACCGGGACAGGGGGTCTACGAGCAGTACTTC
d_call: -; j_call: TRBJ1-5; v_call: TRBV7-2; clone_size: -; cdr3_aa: CASRGGVGSNQPQHF; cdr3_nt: TGTGCCAGCAGGGGAGGGGTTGGGAGCAATCAGCCCCAGCATTTT
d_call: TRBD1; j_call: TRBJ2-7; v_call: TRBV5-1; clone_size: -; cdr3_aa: CASSPDRHYEQYF; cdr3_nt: TGCGCCAGCAGCCCGGACAGGCACTACGAGCAGTACTTC
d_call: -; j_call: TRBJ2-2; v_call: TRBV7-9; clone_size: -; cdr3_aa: CASSSSRVAYTGELFF; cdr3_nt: TGTGCCAGCAGCTCGTCGAGGGTCGCCTACACCGGGGAGCTGTTTTTT
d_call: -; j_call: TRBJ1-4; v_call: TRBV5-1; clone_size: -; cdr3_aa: CASSLQGTNEKLFF; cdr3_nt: TGCGCCAGCAGCTTGCAGGGGACTAATGAAAAACTGTTTTTT
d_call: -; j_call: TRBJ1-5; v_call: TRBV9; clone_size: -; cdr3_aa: CASSVGVKGIQPQHF; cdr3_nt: TGTGCCAGCAGCGTAGGGGTCAAGGGGATACAGCCCCAGCATTTT
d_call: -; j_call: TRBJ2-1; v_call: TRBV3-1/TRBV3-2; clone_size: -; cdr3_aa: CASSQVGISGGNEQFF; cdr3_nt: TGTGCCAGCAGCCAGGTCGGGATTTCGGGTGGCAATGAGCAGTTCTTC
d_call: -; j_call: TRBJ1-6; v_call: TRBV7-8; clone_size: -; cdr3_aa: CASSLALTGIGPLHF; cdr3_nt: TGTGCCAGCAGCTTAGCCCTGACAGGAATAGGGCCCCTCCACTTT
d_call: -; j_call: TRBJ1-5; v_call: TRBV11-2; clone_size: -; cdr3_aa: CASSPLGGGVGQPQHF; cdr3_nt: TGTGCCAGCAGCCCCCTCGGGGGAGGGGTAGGTCAGCCCCAGCATTTT
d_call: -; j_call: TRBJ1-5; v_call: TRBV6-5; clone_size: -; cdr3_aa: CASSYSGSTNQPQHF; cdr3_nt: TGTGCCAGCAGTTACTCGGGCAGCACGAATCAGCCCCAGCATTTT
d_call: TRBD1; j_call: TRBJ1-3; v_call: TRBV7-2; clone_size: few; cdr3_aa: CASSRTGFNSGNTIYF; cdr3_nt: TGTGCCAGCAGCCGGACAGGGTTTAACTCTGGAAACACCATATATTTT
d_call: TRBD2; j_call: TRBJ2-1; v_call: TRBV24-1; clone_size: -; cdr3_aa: CATSPGLAGWGSYNEQFF; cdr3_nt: TGTGCCACCAGCCCAGGACTAGCGGGGTGGGGCTCCTACAATGAGCAGTTCTTC
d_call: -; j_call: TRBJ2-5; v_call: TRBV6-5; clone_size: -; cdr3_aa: CASSSLGPQETQYF; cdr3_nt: TGTGCCAGCAGCTCCCTGGGGCCTCAAGAGACCCAGTACTTC
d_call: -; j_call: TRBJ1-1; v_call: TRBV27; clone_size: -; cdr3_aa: CASSTAGAPATEAFF; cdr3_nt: TGTGCCAGCAGTACAGCAGGGGCACCGGCCACTGAAGCTTTCTTT
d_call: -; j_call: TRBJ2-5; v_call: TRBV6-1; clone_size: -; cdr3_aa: CASSDRVGRETQYF; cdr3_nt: TGTGCCAGCAGTGATAGGGTAGGGAGGGAGACCCAGTACTTC
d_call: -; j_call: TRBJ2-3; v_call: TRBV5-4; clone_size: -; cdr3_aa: CASSLSSDTDTQYF; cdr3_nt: TGTGCCAGCAGCTTATCTAGCGACACAGATACGCAGTATTTT
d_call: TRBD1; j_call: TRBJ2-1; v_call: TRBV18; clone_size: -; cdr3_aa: CASSPTGNEQFF; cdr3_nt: TGTGCCAGCTCACCGACAGGGAATGAGCAGTTCTTC
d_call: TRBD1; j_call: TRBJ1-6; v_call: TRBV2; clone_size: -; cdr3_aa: CASGTGNSPLHF; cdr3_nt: TGTGCCAGTGGGACAGGGAATTCACCCCTCCACTTT
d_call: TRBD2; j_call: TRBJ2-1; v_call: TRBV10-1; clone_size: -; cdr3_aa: CASSGTSGGALQFF; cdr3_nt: TGCGCCAGCAGTGGGACTAGCGGGGGGGCCTTACAGTTCTTC
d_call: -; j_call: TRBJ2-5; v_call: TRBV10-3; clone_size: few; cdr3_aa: CAISVQSQETQYF; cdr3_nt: TGTGCCATCAGTGTTCAGTCCCAAGAGACCCAGTACTTC
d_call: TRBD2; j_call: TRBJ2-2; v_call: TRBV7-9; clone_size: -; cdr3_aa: CASSFSGTSNTGELFF; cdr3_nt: TGTGCCAGCAGCTTCTCCGGGACTAGCAACACCGGGGAGCTGTTTTTT
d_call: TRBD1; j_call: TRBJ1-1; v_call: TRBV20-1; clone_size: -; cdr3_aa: CSAIGQGPAFF; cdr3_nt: TGCAGTGCCATTGGACAGGGGCCAGCTTTCTTT
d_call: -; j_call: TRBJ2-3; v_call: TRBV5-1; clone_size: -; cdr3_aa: CASSRAGTDTQYF; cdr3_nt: TGCGCCAGCAGCCGAGCGGGCACAGATACGCAGTATTTT
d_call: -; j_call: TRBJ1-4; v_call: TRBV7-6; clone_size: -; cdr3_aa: CASSLVRTATNEKLFF; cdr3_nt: TGTGCCAGCAGCTTAGTTAGGACAGCAACTAATGAAAAACTGTTTTTT
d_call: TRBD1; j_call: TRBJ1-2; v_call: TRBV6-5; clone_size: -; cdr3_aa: CASSGTGTANYGYTF; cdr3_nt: TGTGCCAGCAGCGGAACCGGGACAGCTAACTATGGCTACACCTTC
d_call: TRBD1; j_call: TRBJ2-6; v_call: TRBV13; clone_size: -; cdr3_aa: CASSVGQGVSGANVLTF; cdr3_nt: TGTGCCAGCAGCGTGGGACAGGGGGTCTCTGGGGCCAACGTCCTGACTTTC
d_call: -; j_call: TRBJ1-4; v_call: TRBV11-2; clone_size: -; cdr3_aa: CASSLGGSRMFF; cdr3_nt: TGTGCCAGCAGCTTGGGAGGGTCCAGGATGTTTTTT
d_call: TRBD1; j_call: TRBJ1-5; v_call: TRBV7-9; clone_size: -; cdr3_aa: CASSSSTGDAQPQHF; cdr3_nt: TGTGCCAGCAGCTCTTCAACAGGGGATGCTCAGCCCCAGCATTTT
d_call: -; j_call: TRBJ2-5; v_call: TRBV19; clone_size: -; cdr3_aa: CASSRDNQETQYF; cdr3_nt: TGTGCCAGTAGTAGGGACAACCAAGAGACCCAGTACTTC
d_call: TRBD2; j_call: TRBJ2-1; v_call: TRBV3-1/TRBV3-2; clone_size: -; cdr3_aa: CASSRAGGLDHEQFF; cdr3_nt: TGTGCCAGCAGCCGGGCGGGGGGGCTCGATCATGAGCAGTTCTTC
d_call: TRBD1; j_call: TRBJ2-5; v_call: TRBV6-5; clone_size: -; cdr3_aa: CASSYSAGQGTQYF; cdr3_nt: TGTGCCAGCAGTTACTCGGCAGGACAGGGGACCCAGTACTTC
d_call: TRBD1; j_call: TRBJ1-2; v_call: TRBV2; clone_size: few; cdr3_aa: CASAMAGQVYGYTF; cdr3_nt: TGTGCCAGCGCAATGGCGGGACAGGTCTATGGCTACACCTTC
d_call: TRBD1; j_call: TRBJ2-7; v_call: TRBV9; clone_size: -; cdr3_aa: CASSDGTGYYEQYF; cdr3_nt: TGTGCCAGCAGCGACGGGACAGGGTATTACGAGCAGTACTTC
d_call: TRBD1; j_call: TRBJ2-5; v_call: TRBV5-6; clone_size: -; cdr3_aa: CASSGLRGPETQYF; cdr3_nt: TGTGCCAGCAGCGGCCTCAGGGGGCCCGAGACCCAGTACTTC
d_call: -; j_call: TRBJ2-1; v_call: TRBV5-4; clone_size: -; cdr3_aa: CASSLVSGTLYNEQFF; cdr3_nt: TGTGCCAGCAGCTTGGTTTCTGGGACACTATACAATGAGCAGTTCTTC
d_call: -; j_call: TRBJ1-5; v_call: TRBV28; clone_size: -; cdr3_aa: CASSSQQGRGNQPQHF; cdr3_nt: TGTGCCAGCAGTTCCCAACAGGGTAGAGGCAATCAGCCCCAGCATTTT
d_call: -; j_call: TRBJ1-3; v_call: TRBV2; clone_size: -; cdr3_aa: CASSRTAAGNTIYF; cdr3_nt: TGTGCCAGCAGTCGGACTGCGGCTGGAAACACCATATATTTT
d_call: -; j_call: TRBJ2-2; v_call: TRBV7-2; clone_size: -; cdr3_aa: CASSPRQTRTGELFF; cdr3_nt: TGTGCCAGCAGCCCGAGACAGACCAGAACCGGGGAGCTGTTTTTT
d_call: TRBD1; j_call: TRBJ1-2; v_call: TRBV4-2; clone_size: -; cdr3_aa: CASSQGGVRGRIYGYTF; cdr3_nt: TGTGCCAGCAGCCAAGGGGGGGTCAGGGGGCGCATCTATGGCTACACCTTC
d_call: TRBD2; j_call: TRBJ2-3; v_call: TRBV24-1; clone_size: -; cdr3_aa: CATSDRGTSGEDTQYF; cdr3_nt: TGTGCCACCAGTGACCGGGGGACTAGCGGGGAAGATACGCAGTATTTT
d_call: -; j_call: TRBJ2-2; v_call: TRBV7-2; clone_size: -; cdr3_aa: CASRQRSSDAGELFF; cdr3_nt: TGTGCCAGCAGACAACGTTCTAGTGACGCCGGGGAGCTGTTTTTT
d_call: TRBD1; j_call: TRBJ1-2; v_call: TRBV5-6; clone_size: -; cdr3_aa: CASSLGQGNYGYTF; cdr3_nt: TGTGCCAGCAGCCTAGGACAGGGAAACTATGGCTACACCTTC
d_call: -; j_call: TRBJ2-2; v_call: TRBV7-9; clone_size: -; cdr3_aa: CASSLRSRTAGELFF; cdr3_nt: TGTGCCAGCAGCTTAAGGAGTAGAACCGCCGGGGAGCTGTTTTTT
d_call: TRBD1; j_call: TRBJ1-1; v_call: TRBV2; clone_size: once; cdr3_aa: CASSARTGLNTEAFF; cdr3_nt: TGTGCCAGCAGCGCGCGGACAGGGCTGAACACTGAAGCTTTCTTT
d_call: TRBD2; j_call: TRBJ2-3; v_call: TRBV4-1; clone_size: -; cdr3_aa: CASSQGLAGARIDTQYF; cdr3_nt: TGCGCCAGCAGCCAAGGGCTAGCGGGGGCTCGGATAGATACGCAGTATTTT
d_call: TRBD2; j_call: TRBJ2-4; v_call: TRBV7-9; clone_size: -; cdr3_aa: CASSLEKGGTDF; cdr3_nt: TGTGCCAGCAGCTTAGAGAAGGGAGGGACGGACTTC
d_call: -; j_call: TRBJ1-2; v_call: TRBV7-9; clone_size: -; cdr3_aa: CASSPLGGDNYGYTF; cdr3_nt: TGTGCCAGCAGCCCCCTCGGAGGGGATAACTATGGCTACACCTTC
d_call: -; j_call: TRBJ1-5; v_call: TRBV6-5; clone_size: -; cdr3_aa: CASSSQGTDQPQHF; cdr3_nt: TGTGCCAGCAGTTCCCAGGGCACCGATCAGCCCCAGCATTTT
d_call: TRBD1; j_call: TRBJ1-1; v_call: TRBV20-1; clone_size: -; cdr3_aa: CSASGQGARYTEAFF; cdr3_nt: TGCAGTGCCAGTGGGCAGGGGGCGCGGTACACTGAAGCTTTCTTT
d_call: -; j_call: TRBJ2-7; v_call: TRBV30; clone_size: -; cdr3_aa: CAWSSPPQEQYF; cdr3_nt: TGTGCCTGGAGTTCACCTCCCCAGGAGCAGTACTTC
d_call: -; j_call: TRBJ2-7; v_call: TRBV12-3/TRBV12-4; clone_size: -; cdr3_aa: CASSISAYEQYF; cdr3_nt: TGTGCCAGCAGTATCTCGGCCTACGAGCAGTACTTC
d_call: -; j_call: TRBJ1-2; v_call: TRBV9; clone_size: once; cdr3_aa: CASNFDGTTPGYTF; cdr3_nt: TGTGCCAGCAACTTCGACGGGACAACCCCGGGCTACACCTTC
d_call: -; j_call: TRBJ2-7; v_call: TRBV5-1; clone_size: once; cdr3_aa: CASTSSGHTYEQYF; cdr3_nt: TGCGCCAGCACCTCTTCGGGACACACCTACGAGCAGTACTTC
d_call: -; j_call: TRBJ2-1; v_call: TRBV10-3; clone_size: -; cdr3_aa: CAIWRDSYNEQFF; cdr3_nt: TGTGCCATCTGGAGGGACTCCTACAATGAGCAGTTCTTC
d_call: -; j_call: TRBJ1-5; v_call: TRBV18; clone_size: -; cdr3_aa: CASSSNSGYQPQHF; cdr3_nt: TGTGCCAGCTCATCAAACAGTGGCTATCAGCCCCAGCATTTT
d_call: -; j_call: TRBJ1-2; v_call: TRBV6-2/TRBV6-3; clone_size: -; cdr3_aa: CASSSTDRSSNYGYTF; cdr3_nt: TGTGCCAGCAGCTCTACAGACAGGTCTTCTAACTATGGCTACACCTTC